A single sample gave rise to the 15 T cell receptor beta chains below, sequenced in a study of cytomegalovirus exposure and HLA in healthy donors. Some clones are missing from TCRdb's copy, which holds only in-frame ones; the method was immunoSEQ multiplex PCR. Of 200,000 to 250,000 clones in the sample, approximately 83% were seen once. The sample comprised PBMCs. These receptors all come from a woman in her thirties in good health and CMV-seropositive.

V is TRBV9 and J is TRBJ2-7; tentative D call: TRBD1 (6 bases). Looked up from germline, CDR1 is SGDLS and CDR2 is YYNGEE. V was trimmed by 4 bases and J by 1 base, leaving 21 bases between them. CDR3 size: 17 residues. The CDR3 is CASSSNPHTGKSYEQYF. The CDR3 DNA reads as TGTGCCAGCAGCTCCAACCCCCATACAGGGAAGTCCTACGAGCAGTACTTC.

The rearrangement links TRBV27 to TRBJ2-1; D is ambiguous. Per germline, CDR1 MNHEY and CDR2 SMNVEV (reference sequence). There are 12 residues in the CDR3. V lost 2 bases and J 10 bases, leaving 9 bases between the germline ends. The CDR3 loop is CASSLRATEQFF. The CDR3 coding sequence is TGTGCCAGCAGTTTACGGGCAACCGAGCAGTTCTTC.

This clone was recorded many times. The chain employs TRBV27 and TRBJ2-3; TRBD2 is a possible D gene (5 bases). Germline V lookup: CDR1 MNHEY, CDR2 SMNVEV (reference sequence). The CDR3 runs to 13 residues. V lost 7 bases and J 0 bases, leaving 8 bases between the germline ends. The CDR3 DNA reads TGTGCCAGCAAGTTAGCGAGCACAGATACGCAGTATTTT. Encoded protein: CASKLASTDTQYF.

J is TRBJ1-1 and V is TRBV7-9; D unclear. Trimming shortened V by 5 bases and J by 1 base, and 14 bases separated the two germline ends. Germline loops: CDR1 SEHNR, CDR2 FQNEAQ (reference sequence). The CDR3 loop spans 15 amino acids. Written as DNA, the CDR3 is TGTGCCAGCAGCCCCATTGGTGGCCCGAACACTGAAGCTTTCTTT. Amino acids: CASSPIGGPNTEAFF. The variable domain in full, completed from reference TRBV7-9 and TRBJ1-1, reads DTGVSQNPRHKITKRGQNVTFRCDPISEHNRLYWYRQTLGQGPEFLTYFQNEAQLEKSRLLSDRFSAERPKGSFSTLEIQRTEQGDSAMYLCASSPIGGPNTEAFFGQGTRLTVV.

This chain connects TRBV30 to TRBJ1-4; no reliable D call. CDR1 GTSNPN and CDR2 SVGIG come from the germline V gene (reference sequence). The V gene lost 0 bases and the J gene lost 5 bases, with 7 bases spanning the gap. The CDR3 loop spans 13 amino acids. The DNA for the CDR3 is TGTGCCTGGAGTGTACTGAGAAATGAAAAACTGTTTTTT. Translated, it gives CAWSVLRNEKLFF.

The genes are TRBV27 and TRBJ2-1; possibly TRBD1 for D (6 bases). Germline CDR1 is MNHEY and CDR2 is SMNVEV (reference sequence). The germline V and J ends were trimmed by 7 bases and 4 bases, with 17 bases remaining between them. The CDR3 has 15 amino acids. The CDR3 nucleotides read TGTGCCAGCACCCTGCGAGGGGGTGCTTACAATGAGCAGTTCTTC. As protein: CASTLRGGAYNEQFF.

The chain has TRBV30 and TRBJ1-3; no definite D call. CDR3 length equals 14 residues. V lost 0 bases and J 0 bases, leaving 6 bases between the germline ends. CDR1 is GTSNPN and CDR2 is SVGIG in the germline V gene (reference sequence). The CDR3 spells CAWSVLDSGNTIYF. The CDR3 region has the DNA TGTGCCTGGAGTGTACTGGACTCTGGAAACACCATATATTTT.

The chain is built from TRBV28 and TRBJ2-2; no firm D call. Deletions cut 2 bases from V and 4 bases from J, with 8 bases between. This CDR3 has 14 residues. CDR1 and CDR2 (germline): MDHEN, SYDVKM. The chain's CDR3 is CASSLTSSTGELFF. Written as DNA, the CDR3 is TGTGCCAGCAGTTTAACTTCTTCCACCGGGGAGCTGTTTTTT.

In its sample, this clone was seen once. The chain combines TRBV4-1 with TRBJ2-3; 10 bases fit TRBD2. There are 17 residues in the CDR3. Germline V gene sequence: CDR1 MGHRA, CDR2 YSYEKL. The ends lost 4 bases at V and 5 bases at J; junction bases unmatched: 12. CDR3 amino acids: CASSLPGRIAGGDTQYF. As DNA, the CDR3 is TGCGCCAGCAGCCTCCCCGGGAGGATAGCGGGAGGAGATACGCAGTATTTT.

V gene TRBV4-3 combines with J gene TRBJ2-2, with D perhaps TRBD1 (5 bases). V lost 5 bases and J 5 bases, leaving 21 bases between the germline ends. Germline V gene sequence: CDR1 LGHNA, CDR2 YSLEER. The CDR3 runs to 17 residues. This chain's CDR3 is CASSSNPQGSGTGELFF. The CDR3 region has the DNA TGCGCCAGCAGCTCAAATCCCCAGGGTAGTGGGACCGGGGAGCTGTTTTTT.

V and J are TRBV6-5 and TRBJ1-2; D is undetermined. Germline loops: CDR1 MNHEY, CDR2 SVGAGI. The V and J ends lost 10 bases and 3 bases respectively, with 15 bases between them. This CDR3 is built from 13 residues. This CDR3 is CAIRKSLDYGYTF. The CDR3 coding sequence is TGTGCCATCAGGAAGTCCCTGGACTATGGCTACACCTTC.

This chain connects TRBV15 to TRBJ1-2, with 7 bases identical to TRBD1. From germline, CDR1 is LNHNV and CDR2 YYDKDF (reference sequence). This CDR3 has 14 amino acids. J was trimmed by 8 bases and V by 3 bases; bases with no gene match: 9. The CDR3 here is CATSSPSQGRGYTF. The CDR3 DNA sequence: TGTGCCACCAGCAGCCCCTCACAGGGGCGAGGCTACACCTTC. Supplemented by reference TRBV15 and TRBJ1-2, the full variable domain reads DAMVIQNPRYQVTQFGKPVTLSCSQTLNHNVMYWYQQKSSQAPKLLFHYYDKDFNNEADTPDNFQSRRPNTSFCFLDIRSPGLGDTAMYLCATSSPSQGRGYTFGSGTRLTVV.

The chain employs TRBV5-6 and TRBJ1-5; D remains ambiguous. The ends were cut back, 1 base at V and 3 bases at J, with 14 bases in the middle. The CDR3 is made up of 16 amino acids. The germline gives CDR1 SGHDT, CDR2 YYEEEE. The chain's CDR3 is CASSLRLAMHNQPQHF. CDR3 in DNA: TGTGCCAGCAGCTTGCGTTTGGCTATGCACAATCAGCCCCAGCATTTT. Filled out from reference TRBV5-6 and TRBJ1-5, the complete variable domain reads DAGVTQSPTHLIKTRGQQVTLRCSPKSGHDTVSWYQQALGQGPQFIFQYYEEEERQRGNFPDRFSGHQFPNYSSELNVNALLLGDSALYLCASSLRLAMHNQPQHFGDGTRLSIL.

The chain couples TRBV6-5 to TRBJ1-5; maybe TRBD1 (6 bases). The germline V and J ends were trimmed by 5 bases and 6 bases, with 14 bases remaining between them. CDR1 is MNHEY and CDR2 is SVGAGI in the germline V gene. CDR3 length: 14 amino acids. CDR3 residues: CASSTQGTGQPQHF. The CDR3 DNA reads TGTGCCAGCAGTACTCAGGGGACGGGTCAGCCCCAGCATTTT.

The genes are TRBV6-9 and TRBJ2-3; TRBD2 agrees at 12 bases. CDR1 MNHGY and CDR2 SVAAGI come from the germline V gene. The CDR3 extends over 18 amino acids. V was clipped by 7 bases and J by 0 bases; unmatched bases: 11. The CDR3 loop is CASTHRTSGAASTDTQYF. The CDR3 bases are TGTGCCAGCACCCACCGGACTAGCGGGGCCGCGAGCACAGATACGCAGTATTTT.